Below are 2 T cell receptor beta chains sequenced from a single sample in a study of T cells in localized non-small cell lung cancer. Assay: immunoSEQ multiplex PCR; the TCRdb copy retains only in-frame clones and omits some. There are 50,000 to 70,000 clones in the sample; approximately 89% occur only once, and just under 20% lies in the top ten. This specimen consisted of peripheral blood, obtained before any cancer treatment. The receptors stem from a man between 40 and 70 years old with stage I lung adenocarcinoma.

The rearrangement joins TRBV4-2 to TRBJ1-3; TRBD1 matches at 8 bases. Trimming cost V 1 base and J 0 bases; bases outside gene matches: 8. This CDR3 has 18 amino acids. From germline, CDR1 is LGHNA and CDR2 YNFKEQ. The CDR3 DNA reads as TGTGCCAGCAGCCAAGCCCAGGGGGCGCGGGGCTCTGGAAACACCATATATTTT. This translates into CASSQAQGARGSGNTIYF.

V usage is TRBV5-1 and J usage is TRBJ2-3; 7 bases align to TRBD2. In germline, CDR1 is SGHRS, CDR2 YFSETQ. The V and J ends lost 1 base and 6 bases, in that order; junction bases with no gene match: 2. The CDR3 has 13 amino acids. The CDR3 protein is CASSLSGADTQYF. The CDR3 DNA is TGCGCCAGCAGCTTGAGCGGGGCGGATACGCAGTATTTT.